The 10 T cell receptor beta chains reported below all come from one sample, sequenced in a study of blood T cell repertoires in COVID-19. Only in-frame clones appear in the TCRdb table, and some are missing; sequencing was by immunoSEQ multiplex PCR. This repertoire shows 200,000 to 300,000 clones, about 87% found once; its top ten account for 2% to 2.5%. The sequenced sample consisted of PBMCs or T cells enriched from blood (not recorded which). The receptors were gathered from a woman between 40 and 55 years old with acute COVID-19.

The V and J genes are TRBV4-2 and TRBJ2-7, with 14 nucleotides matching TRBD2. This CDR3 is built from 16 residues. The V gene's germline CDR1 is LGHNA and CDR2 YNFKEQ. The junction had 5 bases not matched to a gene; V was cut back by 3 bases and J by 4 bases. CDR3: CASSHTRTSGGYEQYF. Here the CDR3 DNA reads TGTGCCAGCAGCCATACTCGGACTAGCGGGGGGTACGAGCAGTACTTC.

The chain links TRBV7-2 to TRBJ2-3; TRBD2 agrees at 9 bases. The CDR3 sequence is 16 residues long. The germline V gene has CDR1 SGHTA and CDR2 FQGNSA. V lost 5 bases to trimming and J lost 1 base; unmatched junction nucleotides: 7. CDR3 DNA sequence: TGTGCCAGCAGCACCCAGCGGGGGGCCCGCACAGATACGCAGTATTTT. Its protein product is CASSTQRGARTDTQYF.

This sequence joins TRBV5-1 and TRBJ1-1; weak D call: TRBD1 (5 bases). V was shortened by 2 bases and J by 0 bases, with 8 bases between the two germline ends. This CDR3 region has 14 residues. In germline, CDR1 is SGHRS, CDR2 YFSETQ. CDR3 in amino acids: CASSFSGLNTEAFF. The CDR3, as DNA: TGCGCCAGCAGCTTCTCAGGGTTGAACACTGAAGCTTTCTTT.

The gene calls are TRBV2 and TRBJ1-6, with D possibly matching TRBD1 (6 bases). The CDR3 totals 15 residues. V lost 2 bases and J lost 6, with 11 bases in between. The germline V gene has CDR1 SNHLY and CDR2 FYNNEI. The DNA of the CDR3 is TGTGCCAGCAGTGAAAGCAGGGGCGCTAATTCACCCCTCCACTTT. Its protein is CASSESRGANSPLHF.

The chain has TRBV6-6 and TRBJ1-1; 7 nucleotides agree with TRBD1. Germline V gives CDR1 MNHNY, CDR2 SVGAGI (reference sequence). The CDR3 runs 15 residues. After removal of 1 base from V and 0 bases from J, the junction contained 2 bases not matched to a gene. The CDR3 is CASSYLTGMNTEAFF. Written as DNA, the CDR3 is TGTGCCAGCAGTTACTTGACAGGGATGAACACTGAAGCTTTCTTT.

This clone was seen just once. The V and J genes are TRBV7-9 and TRBJ2-2; maybe TRBD2 (6 bases). The CDR3 loop spans 16 amino acids. Germline loops: CDR1 SEHNR, CDR2 FQNEAQ (reference sequence). Trimming cost V 3 bases and J 4 bases, with 15 bases left between them. The CDR3 nucleotides read TGTGCCAGCAGCTTGGCTCCGGGAGTGGGCACCGGGGAGCTGTTTTTT. Encoded protein: CASSLAPGVGTGELFF. Full variable domain (missing parts from reference TRBV7-9 and TRBJ2-2): DTGVSQNPRHKITKRGQNVTFRCDPISEHNRLYWYRQTLGQGPEFLTYFQNEAQLEKSRLLSDRFSAERPKGSFSTLEIQRTEQGDSAMYLCASSLAPGVGTGELFFGEGSRLTVL.

This sequence joins TRBV3-1 (or the pseudogene TRBV3-2) and TRBJ1-2; 9 nucleotides agree with TRBD1. The V gene's germline CDR1 is LGHDT and CDR2 YNNKEL (reference sequence). V was clipped by 4 bases and J by 0 bases; unmatched bases: 6. The CDR3 runs to 16 residues. The CDR3 is CASSPRTGEANYGYTF. CDR3 DNA: TGTGCCAGCAGCCCCCGGACAGGGGAAGCTAACTATGGCTACACCTTC.

J is TRBJ1-2 and V is TRBV29-1; TRBD1 matches 11 bases. This CDR3 has 13 residues. V gave up 4 bases and J gave up 8 bases; unmatched junction bases: 6. Germline CDR1 reads SQVTM; CDR2 reads ANQGSEA. The CDR3 loop reads CSVVRTGGNGYTF. In DNA, the CDR3 is TGCAGCGTTGTCAGGACAGGGGGCAACGGCTACACCTTC. Full variable domain (rest looked up from reference TRBV29-1 and TRBJ1-2): SAVISQKPSRDICQRGTSLTIQCQVDSQVTMMFWYRQQPGQSLTLIATANQGSEATYESGFVIDKFPISRPNLTFSTLTVSNMSPEDSSIYLCSVVRTGGNGYTFGSGTRLTVV.

This clone came up a few times. This sequence joins TRBV5-1 and TRBJ2-2, with 7 positions matching TRBD2. Germline V gene data show CDR1 as SGHRS and CDR2 as YFSETQ. CDR3 length: 16 residues. The V segment lost 3 bases and the J segment 0 bases; nucleotides outside the gene matches: 5. CDR3 region: CASSSKAGTNTGELFF. The CDR3 nucleotides read TGCGCCAGCAGCTCGAAAGCGGGGACGAACACCGGGGAGCTGTTTTTT.

The chain couples TRBV6-5 to TRBJ1-4; TRBD1 is a possible D gene (6 bases). V shed 2 bases and J shed 6 bases, with 16 bases lying between them. The CDR3 runs 16 residues. Germline values: CDR1 MNHEY, CDR2 SVGAGI. The DNA for the CDR3 is TGTGCCAGCAGTTACGAAGTCAGGGGCCGCTATGAAAAACTGTTTTTT. This codes for CASSYEVRGRYEKLFF.